This T cell receptor beta chain was observed in a study of T cell repertoires in cytomegalovirus infection. Using its own MiXCR run on the reads, TCRdb lists one record per CDR3 protein. This table has around 200,000 distinct CDR3 sequences, about 15% appearing once. The CDR3 length is 13 residues. The junction had 6 bases not matched to a gene; V was cut back by 5 bases and J by 2 bases. Germline V gene lookup returns CDR1 DFQATT and CDR2 SNEGSKA (reference sequence). The source of this sequence is a human donor in good health (CMV status not recorded). Some clones in this sample may be carry-over from other donors' samples. V usage is TRBV20-1 and J usage is TRBJ2-7; 7 positions agree with TRBD2. Material: CD8+ T cells from PBMCs. The CDR3 DNA follows: TGCAGTGCTCCCCCCGGGGGGACCTACGAGCAGTACTTC. This gives the protein CSAPPGGTYEQYF.